This T cell receptor beta chain was identified during a study of beta chain features in type 1 diabetes. General study findings and limits: Moderate yet significant TCRB CDR3 shortening was seen in Type 1 diabetes patients in all four CD4+ subsets. It was not settled here whether HLA type affects TCRB rearrangement.

Expressed TCRB transcripts were sequenced, since all the RNA that had been isolated was reverse transcribed. The protocol was immunoSEQ multiplex PCR, while the TCRdb copy is restricted to in-frame clones and leaves out a portion. The table has roughly 40,000 clones, roughly 67% seen once. This clone has more than one count but fewer than ten. Its antigen is as yet unknown. V was pared by 2 bases and J by 5 bases, with 15 bases between. CDR3 length: 15 amino acids. The germline CDR1 and CDR2 sequences are SGHTA and FQGNSA. The V gene is TRBV7-2, the J gene TRBJ2-5; D call uncertain. The sequenced sample was Tregs from blood. This sequence originates from a young woman in good health. The CDR3 loop is CASSLNLFRLETQYF. The CDR3 DNA reads as TGTGCCAGCAGCTTAAATCTCTTCCGGTTGGAGACCCAGTACTTC.